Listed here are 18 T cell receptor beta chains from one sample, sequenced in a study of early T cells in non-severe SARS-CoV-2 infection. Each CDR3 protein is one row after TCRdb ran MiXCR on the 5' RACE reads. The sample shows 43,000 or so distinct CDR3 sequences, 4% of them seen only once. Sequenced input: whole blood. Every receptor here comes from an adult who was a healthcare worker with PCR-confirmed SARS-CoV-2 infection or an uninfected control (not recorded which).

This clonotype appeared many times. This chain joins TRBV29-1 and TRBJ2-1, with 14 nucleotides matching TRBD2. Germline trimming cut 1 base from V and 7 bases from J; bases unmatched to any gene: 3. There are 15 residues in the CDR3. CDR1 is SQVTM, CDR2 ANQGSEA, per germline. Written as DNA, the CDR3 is TGCAGCGTTGAAGGACTAGCGGGGGGGCCGAATGAGCAGTTCTTC. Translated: CSVEGLAGGPNEQFF.

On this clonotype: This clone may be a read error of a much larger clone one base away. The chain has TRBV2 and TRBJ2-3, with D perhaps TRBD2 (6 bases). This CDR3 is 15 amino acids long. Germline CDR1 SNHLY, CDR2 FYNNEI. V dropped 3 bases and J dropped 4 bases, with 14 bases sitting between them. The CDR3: CASSDTPSSADTQYF. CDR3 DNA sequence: TGTGCCAGCAGTGACACCCCATCTAGCGCAGATACGCAGTATTTT.

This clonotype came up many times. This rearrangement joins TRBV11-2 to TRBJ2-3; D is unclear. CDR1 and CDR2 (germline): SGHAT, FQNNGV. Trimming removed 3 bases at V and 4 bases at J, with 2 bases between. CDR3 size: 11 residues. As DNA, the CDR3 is TGTGCCAGCAGCTTCTCAGATACGCAGTATTTT. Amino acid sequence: CASSFSDTQYF.

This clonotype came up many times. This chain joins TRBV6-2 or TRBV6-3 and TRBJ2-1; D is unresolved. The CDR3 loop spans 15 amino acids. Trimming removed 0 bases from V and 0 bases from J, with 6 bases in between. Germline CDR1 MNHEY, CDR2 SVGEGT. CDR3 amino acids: CASSYSDGSYNEQFF. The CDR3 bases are TGTGCCAGCAGTTACTCGGATGGCTCCTACAATGAGCAGTTCTTC.

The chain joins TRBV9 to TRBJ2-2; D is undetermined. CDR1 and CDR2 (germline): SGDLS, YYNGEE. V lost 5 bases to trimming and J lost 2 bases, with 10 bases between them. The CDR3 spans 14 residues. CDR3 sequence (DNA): TGTGCCAGCAGTCGGGCAGGTAACACCGGGGAGCTGTTTTTT. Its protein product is CASSRAGNTGELFF.

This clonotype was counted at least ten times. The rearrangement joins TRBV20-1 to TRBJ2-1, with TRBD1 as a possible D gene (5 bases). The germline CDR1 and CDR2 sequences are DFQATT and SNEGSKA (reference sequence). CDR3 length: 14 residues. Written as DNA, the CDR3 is TGCAGCGCCCCAACGACAGAGCCCTACAATGAGCAGTTCTTC. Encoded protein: CSAPTTEPYNEQFF.

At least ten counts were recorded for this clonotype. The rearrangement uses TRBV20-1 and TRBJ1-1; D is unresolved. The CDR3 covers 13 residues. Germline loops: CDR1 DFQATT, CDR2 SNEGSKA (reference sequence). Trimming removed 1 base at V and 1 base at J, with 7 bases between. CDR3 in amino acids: CSARAPGNTEAFF. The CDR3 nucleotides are TGCAGTGCTAGAGCACCGGGGAACACTGAAGCTTTCTTT.

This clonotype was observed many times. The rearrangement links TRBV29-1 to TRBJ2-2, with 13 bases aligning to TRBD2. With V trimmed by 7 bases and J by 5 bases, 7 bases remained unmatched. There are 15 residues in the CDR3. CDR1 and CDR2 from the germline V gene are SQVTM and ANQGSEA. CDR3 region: CSAVTSGGATGELFF. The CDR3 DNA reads TGCAGCGCTGTTACTAGCGGGGGGGCTACCGGGGAGCTGTTTTTT.

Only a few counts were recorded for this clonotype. The chain's CDR3 is CASSLRRNTEAFF. The CDR3 nucleotides are TGTGCCAGCAGCCTTCGCCGGAACACTGAAGCTTTCTTT. V usage is TRBV14 and J usage is TRBJ1-1, with no clear D. Germline V CDR1 and CDR2: SGHDN, FVKESK. With 4 bases removed from V and 1 base from J, the gap between germline ends came to 7 bases. The CDR3 is 13 residues long.

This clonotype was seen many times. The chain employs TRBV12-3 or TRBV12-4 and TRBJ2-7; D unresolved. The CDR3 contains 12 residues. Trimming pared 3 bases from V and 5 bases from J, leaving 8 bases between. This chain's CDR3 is CASSFIVNEQYF. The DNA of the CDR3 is TGTGCCAGCAGTTTCATCGTGAACGAGCAGTACTTC.

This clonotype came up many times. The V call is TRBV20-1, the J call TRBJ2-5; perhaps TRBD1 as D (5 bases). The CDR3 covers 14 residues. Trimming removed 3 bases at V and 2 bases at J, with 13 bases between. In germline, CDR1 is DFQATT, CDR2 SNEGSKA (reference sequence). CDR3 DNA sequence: TGCAGTGCTAGGGTCGGACACGAGCAAGAGACCCAGTACTTC. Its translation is CSARVGHEQETQYF.

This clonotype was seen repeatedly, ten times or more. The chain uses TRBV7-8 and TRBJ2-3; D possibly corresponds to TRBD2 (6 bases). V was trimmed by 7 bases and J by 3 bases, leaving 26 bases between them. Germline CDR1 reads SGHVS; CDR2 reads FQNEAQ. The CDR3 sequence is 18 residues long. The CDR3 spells CASKSTRAGVGRTDTQYF. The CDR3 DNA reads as TGTGCCAGCAAAAGTACTCGTGCTGGGGTCGGGAGAACAGATACGCAGTATTTT.

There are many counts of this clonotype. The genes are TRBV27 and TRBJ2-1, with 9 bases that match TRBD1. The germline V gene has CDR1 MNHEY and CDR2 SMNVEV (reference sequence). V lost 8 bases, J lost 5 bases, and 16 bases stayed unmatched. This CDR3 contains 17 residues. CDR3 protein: CASRRGYGTGINNEQFF. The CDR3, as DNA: TGTGCCAGCCGACGGGGGTATGGGACAGGGATCAACAATGAGCAGTTCTTC.

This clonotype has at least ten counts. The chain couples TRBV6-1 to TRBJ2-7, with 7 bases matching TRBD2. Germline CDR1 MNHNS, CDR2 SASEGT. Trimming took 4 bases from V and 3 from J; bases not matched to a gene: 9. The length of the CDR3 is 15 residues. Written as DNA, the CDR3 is TGTGCCAGCAGTGGCGCCGGGACTACTCACTACGAGCAGTACTTC. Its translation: CASSGAGTTHYEQYF.

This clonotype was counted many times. The chain's CDR3 is CASSGMAGVSYEQYF. The DNA for the CDR3 is TGTGCCAGCAGTGGGATGGCGGGGGTTTCCTACGAGCAGTACTTC. The genes are TRBV27 and TRBJ2-7, with 7 bases aligning to TRBD2. CDR3 length: 15 amino acids. Germline V lookup: CDR1 MNHEY, CDR2 SMNVEV (reference sequence). V shed 5 bases and J 1 base; nucleotides not matched to a gene: 8.

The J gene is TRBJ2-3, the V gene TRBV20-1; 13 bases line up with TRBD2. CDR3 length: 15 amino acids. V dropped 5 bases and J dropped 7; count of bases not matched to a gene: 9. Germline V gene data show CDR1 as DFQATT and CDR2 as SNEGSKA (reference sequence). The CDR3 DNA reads TGCAGTGCTTTAAAACTAGCGGGGGGGCCAAATACGCAGTATTTT. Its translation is CSALKLAGGPNTQYF.

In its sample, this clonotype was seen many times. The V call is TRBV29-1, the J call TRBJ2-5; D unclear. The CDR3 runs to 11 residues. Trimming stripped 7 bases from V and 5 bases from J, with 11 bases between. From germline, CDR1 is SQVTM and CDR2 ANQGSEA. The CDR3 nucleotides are TGCAGCGGGGATAGGCGGGAGACCCAGTACTTC. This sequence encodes CSGDRRETQYF.

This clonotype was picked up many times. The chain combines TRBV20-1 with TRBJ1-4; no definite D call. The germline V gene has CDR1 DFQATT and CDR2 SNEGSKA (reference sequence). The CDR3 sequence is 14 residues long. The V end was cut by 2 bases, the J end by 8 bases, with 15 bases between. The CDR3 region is CSARYRESGEKLFF. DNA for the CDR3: TGCAGTGCTAGATACCGGGAGAGTGGCGAAAAACTGTTTTTT.